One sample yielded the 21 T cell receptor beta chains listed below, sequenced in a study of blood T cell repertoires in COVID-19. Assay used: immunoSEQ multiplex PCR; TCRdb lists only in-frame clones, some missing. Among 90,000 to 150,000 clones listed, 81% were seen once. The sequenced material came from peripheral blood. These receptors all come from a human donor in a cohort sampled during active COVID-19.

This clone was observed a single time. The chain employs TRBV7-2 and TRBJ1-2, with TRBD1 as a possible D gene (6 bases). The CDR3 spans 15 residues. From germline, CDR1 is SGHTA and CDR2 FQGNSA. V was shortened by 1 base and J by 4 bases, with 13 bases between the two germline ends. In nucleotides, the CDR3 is TGTGCCAGCAGCTTAGGGGCGGGGGCATCCTATGGCTACACCTTC. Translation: CASSLGAGASYGYTF. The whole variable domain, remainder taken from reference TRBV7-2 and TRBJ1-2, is GAGVSQSPSNKVTEKGKDVELRCDPISGHTALYWYRQSLGQGLEFLIYFQGNSAPDKSGLPSDRFSAERTGGSVSTLTIQRTQQEDSAVYLCASSLGAGASYGYTFGSGTRLTVV.

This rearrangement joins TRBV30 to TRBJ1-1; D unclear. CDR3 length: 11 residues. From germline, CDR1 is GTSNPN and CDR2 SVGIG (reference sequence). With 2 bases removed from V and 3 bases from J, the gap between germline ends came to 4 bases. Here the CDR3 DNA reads TGTGCCTGGAGTCGAGACACTGAAGCTTTCTTT. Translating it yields CAWSRDTEAFF. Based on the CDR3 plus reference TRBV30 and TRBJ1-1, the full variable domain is SQTIHQWPATLVQPVGSPLSLECTVEGTSNPNLYWYRQAAGRGLQLLFYSVGIGQISSEVPQNLSASRPQDRQFILSSKKLLLSDSGFYLCAWSRDTEAFFGQGTRLTVV.

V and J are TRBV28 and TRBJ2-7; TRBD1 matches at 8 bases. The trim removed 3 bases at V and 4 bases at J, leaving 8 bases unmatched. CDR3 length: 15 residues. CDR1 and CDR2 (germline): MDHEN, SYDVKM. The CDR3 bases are TGTGCCAGCAGTTTGGCCAGGGGGCTCAAATACGAGCAGTACTTC. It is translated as CASSLARGLKYEQYF. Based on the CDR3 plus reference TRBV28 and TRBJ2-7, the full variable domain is DVKVTQSSRYLVKRTGEKVFLECVQDMDHENMFWYRQDPGLGLRLIYFSYDVKMKEKGDIPEGYSVSREKKERFSLILESASTNQTSMYLCASSLARGLKYEQYFGPGTRLTVT.

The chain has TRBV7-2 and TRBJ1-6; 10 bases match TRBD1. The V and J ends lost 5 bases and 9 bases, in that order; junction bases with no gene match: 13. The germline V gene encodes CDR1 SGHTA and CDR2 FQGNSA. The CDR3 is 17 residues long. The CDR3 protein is CASSPQGPGQGSSPLHF. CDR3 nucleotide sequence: TGTGCCAGCAGCCCCCAAGGGCCGGGACAGGGGAGTTCACCCCTCCACTTT.

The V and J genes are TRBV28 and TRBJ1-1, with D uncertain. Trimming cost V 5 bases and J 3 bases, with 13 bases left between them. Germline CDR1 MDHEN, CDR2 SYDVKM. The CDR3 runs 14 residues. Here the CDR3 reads CASSPPGWDTEAFF. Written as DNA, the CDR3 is TGTGCCAGCAGTCCCCCCGGGTGGGACACTGAAGCTTTCTTT.

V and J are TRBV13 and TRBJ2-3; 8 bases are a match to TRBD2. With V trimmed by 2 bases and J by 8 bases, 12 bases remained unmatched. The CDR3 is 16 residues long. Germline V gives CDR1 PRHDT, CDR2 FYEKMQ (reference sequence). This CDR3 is CASSLLREGPSGTQYF. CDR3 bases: TGTGCCAGCAGCTTACTTCGGGAGGGACCTTCAGGTACGCAGTATTTT. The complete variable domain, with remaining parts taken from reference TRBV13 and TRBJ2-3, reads AAGVIQSPRHLIKEKRETATLKCYPIPRHDTVYWYQQGPGQDPQFLISFYEKMQSDKGSIPDRFSAQQFSDYHSELNMSSLELGDSALYFCASSLLREGPSGTQYFGPGTRLTVL.

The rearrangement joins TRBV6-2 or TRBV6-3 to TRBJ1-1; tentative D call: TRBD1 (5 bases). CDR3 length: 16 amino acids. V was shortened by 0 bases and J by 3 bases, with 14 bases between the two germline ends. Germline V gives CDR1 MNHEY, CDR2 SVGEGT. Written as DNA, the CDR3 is TGTGCCAGCAGTTACTCCGGGGGTCGCGGGGACACTGAAGCTTTCTTT. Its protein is CASSYSGGRGDTEAFF.

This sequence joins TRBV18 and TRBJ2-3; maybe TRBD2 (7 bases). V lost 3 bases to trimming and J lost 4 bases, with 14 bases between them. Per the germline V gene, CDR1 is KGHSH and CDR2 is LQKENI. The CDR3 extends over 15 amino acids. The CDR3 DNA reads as TGTGCCAGCTCACCTCCGGGGGGCGGGCCAGATACGCAGTATTTT. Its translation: CASSPPGGGPDTQYF. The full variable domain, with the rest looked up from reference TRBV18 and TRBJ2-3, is NAGVMQNPRHLVRRRGQEARLRCSPMKGHSHVYWYRQLPEEGLKFMVYLQKENIIDESGMPKERFSAEFPKEGPSILRIQQVVRGDSAAYFCASSPPGGGPDTQYFGPGTRLTVL.

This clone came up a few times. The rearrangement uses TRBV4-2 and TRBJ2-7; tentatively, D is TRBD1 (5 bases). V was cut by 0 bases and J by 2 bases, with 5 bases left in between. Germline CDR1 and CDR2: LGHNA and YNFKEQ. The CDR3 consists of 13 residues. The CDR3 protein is CASSQDRAYEQYF. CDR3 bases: TGTGCCAGCAGCCAAGACAGGGCCTACGAGCAGTACTTC.

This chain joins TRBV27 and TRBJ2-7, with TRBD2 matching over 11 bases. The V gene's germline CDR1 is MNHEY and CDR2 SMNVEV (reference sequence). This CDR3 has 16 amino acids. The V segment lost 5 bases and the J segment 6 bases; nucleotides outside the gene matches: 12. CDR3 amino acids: CASSKPTSGRSGEQYF. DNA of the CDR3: TGTGCCAGCAGTAAACCAACTAGCGGGAGAAGCGGCGAGCAGTACTTC.

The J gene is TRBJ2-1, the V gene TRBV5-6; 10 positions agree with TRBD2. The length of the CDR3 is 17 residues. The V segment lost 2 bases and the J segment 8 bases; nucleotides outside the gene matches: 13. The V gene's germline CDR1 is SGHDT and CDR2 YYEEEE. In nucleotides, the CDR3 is TGTGCCAGCAGCTTTTCCCCGTTAGCGGGGGGTGGTGATGAGCAGTTCTTC. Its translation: CASSFSPLAGGGDEQFF.

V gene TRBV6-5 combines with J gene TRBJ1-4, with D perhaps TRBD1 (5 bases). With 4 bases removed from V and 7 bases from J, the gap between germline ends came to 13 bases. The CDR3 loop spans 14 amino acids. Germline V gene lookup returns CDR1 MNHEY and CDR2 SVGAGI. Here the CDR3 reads CASSSQGGVEKLFF. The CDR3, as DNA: TGTGCCAGCAGTTCGCAGGGAGGGGTTGAAAAACTGTTTTTT.

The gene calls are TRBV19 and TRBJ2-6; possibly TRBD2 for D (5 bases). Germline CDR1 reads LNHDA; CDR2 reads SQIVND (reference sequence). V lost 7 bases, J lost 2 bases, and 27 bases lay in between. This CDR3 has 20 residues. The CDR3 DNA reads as TGTGCCAGTACCTCTACGATGCGGCGGGCAAATCCCACTGGGGCCAACGTCCTGACTTTC. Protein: CASTSTMRRANPTGANVLTF.

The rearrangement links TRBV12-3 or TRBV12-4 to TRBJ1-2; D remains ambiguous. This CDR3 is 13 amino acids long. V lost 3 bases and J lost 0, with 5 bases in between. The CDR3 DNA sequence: TGTGCCAGCAGTTTCGGTCCTAACTATGGCTACACCTTC. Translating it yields CASSFGPNYGYTF.

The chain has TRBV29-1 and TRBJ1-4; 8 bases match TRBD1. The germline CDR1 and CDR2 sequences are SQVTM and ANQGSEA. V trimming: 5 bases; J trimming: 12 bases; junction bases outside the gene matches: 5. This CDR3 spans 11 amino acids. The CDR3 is CSVRTGRQLFF. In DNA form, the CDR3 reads TGCAGCGTTCGGACAGGGCGACAACTGTTTTTT. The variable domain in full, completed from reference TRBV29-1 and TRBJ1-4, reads SAVISQKPSRDICQRGTSLTIQCQVDSQVTMMFWYRQQPGQSLTLIATANQGSEATYESGFVIDKFPISRPNLTFSTLTVSNMSPEDSSIYLCSVRTGRQLFFGSGTQLSVL.

This CDR3 is CASSLGTPSSYEQYF. Here the CDR3 DNA reads TGTGCCAGCTCACTAGGGACTCCTAGCTCCTACGAGCAGTACTTC. This chain uses TRBV18 with TRBJ2-7; the D gene is possibly TRBD2 (6 bases). CDR1 is KGHSH and CDR2 is LQKENI in the germline V gene. The CDR3 extends over 15 amino acids. The ends were cut back, 4 bases at V and 0 bases at J, with 13 bases in the middle.

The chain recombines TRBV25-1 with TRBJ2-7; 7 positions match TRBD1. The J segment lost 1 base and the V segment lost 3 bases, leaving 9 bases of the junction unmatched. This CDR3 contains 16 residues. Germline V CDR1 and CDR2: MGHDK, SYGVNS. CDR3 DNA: TGTGCCAGCAGTGAGCCCACAGGGGTGAGATCCTACGAGCAGTACTTC. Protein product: CASSEPTGVRSYEQYF.

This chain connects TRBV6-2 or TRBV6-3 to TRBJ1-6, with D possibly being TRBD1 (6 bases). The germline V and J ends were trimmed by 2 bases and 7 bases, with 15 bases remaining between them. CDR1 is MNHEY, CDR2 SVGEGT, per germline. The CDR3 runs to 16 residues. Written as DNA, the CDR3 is TGTGCCAGCAGTTACGCATCGGGCGGGGGCAATTCACCCCTCCACTTT. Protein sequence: CASSYASGGGNSPLHF.

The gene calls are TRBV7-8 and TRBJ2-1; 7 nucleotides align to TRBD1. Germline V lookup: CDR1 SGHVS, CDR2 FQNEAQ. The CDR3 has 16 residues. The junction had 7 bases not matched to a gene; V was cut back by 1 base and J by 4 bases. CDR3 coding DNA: TGTGCCAGCAGCTTAGGGCGCCAGGGGGTATACAATGAGCAGTTCTTC. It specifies CASSLGRQGVYNEQFF.

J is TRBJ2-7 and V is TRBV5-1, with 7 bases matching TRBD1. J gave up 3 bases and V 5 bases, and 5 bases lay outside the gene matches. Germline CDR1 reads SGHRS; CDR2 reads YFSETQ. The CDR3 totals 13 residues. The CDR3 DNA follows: TGCGCCAGCAGAGTGCAGGGGGACTACGAGCAGTACTTC. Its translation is CASRVQGDYEQYF.

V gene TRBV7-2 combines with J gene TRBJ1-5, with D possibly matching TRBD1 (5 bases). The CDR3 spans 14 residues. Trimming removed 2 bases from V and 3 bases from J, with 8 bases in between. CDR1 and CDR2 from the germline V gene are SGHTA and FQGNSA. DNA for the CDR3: TGTGCCAGCAGCTTAACAGGTACCAATCAGCCCCAGCATTTT. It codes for CASSLTGTNQPQHF.